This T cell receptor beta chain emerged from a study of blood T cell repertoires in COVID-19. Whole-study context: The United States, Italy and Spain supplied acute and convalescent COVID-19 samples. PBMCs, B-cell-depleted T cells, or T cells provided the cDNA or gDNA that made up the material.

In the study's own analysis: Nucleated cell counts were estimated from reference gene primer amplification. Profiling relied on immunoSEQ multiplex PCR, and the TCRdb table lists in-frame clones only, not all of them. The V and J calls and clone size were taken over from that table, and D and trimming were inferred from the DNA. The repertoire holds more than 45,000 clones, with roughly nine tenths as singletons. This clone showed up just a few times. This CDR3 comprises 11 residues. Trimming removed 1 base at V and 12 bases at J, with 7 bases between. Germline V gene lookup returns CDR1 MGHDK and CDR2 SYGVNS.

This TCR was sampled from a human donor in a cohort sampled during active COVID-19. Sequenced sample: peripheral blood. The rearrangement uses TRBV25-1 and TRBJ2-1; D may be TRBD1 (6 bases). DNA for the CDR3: TGTGCCAGCAGTGAATTGACAGGGCAGTTCTTC. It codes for CASSELTGQFF.